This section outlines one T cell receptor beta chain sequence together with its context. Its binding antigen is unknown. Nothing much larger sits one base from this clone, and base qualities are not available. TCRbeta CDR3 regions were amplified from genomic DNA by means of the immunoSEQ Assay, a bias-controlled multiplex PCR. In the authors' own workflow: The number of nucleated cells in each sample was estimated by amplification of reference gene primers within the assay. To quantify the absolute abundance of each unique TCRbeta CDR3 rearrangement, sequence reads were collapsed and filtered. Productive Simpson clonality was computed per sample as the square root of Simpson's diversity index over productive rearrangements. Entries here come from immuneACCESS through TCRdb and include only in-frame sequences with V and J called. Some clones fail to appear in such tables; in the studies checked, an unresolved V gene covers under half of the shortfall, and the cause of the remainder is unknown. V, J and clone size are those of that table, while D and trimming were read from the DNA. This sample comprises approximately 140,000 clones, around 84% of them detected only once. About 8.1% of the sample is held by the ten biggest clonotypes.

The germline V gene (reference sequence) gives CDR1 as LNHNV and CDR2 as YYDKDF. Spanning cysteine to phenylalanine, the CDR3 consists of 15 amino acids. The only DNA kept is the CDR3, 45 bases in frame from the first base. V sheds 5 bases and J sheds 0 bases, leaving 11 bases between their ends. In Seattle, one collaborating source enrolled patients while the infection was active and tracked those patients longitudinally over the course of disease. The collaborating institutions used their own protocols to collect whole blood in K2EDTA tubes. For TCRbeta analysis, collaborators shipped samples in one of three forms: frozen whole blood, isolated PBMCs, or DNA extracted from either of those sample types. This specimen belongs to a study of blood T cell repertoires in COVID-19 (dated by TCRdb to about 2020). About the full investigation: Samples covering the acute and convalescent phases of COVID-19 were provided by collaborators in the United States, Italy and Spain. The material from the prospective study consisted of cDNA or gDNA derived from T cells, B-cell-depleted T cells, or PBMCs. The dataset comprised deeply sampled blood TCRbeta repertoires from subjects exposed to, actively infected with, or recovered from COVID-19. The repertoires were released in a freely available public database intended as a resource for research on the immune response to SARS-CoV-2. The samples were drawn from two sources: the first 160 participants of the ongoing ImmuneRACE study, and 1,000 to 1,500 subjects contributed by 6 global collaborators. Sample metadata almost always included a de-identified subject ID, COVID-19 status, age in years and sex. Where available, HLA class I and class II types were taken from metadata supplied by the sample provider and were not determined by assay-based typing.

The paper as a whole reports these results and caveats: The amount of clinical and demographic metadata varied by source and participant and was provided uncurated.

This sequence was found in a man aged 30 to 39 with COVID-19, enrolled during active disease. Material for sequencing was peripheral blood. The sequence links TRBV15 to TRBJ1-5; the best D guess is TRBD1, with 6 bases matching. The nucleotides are TGTGCCACCAGCGGCAGGGGCTATAGCAATCAGCCCCAGCATTTT. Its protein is CATSGRGYSNQPQHF.